A single sample is the source of the 14 T cell receptor beta chains below, sequenced in a study of T-cell reconstitution after alpha-beta-depleted transplantation in children. Using unique molecular identifiers, the investigators prepared the TCRbeta library. MiXCR was run by TCRdb on the PCR reads, yielding one entry per CDR3 protein. The sample has fewer than 1 million distinct CDR3 sequences, under 20% seen once. The sample in question was PBMCs, mostly from graft donor cells, obtained 360 days after TCRalphabeta/CD19-depleted stem cell transplant. All receptors derive from a male patient younger than 18 who had a stem cell transplant for acute lymphoblastic leukemia, so the T cells may come from the graft donor.

The chain employs TRBV11-2 and TRBJ2-4; perhaps TRBD2 as D (6 bases). CDR1 and CDR2 from the germline V gene are SGHAT and FQNNGV. The length of the CDR3 is 15 residues. V lost 3 bases and J 0 bases, leaving 9 bases between the germline ends. This chain's CDR3 is CASSFGGVAKNIQYF. CDR3 DNA: TGTGCCAGCAGCTTCGGCGGGGTAGCCAAAAACATTCAGTACTTC.

This clonotype was counted a few times. The chain recombines TRBV5-1 with TRBJ2-1, with TRBD2 identical over 8 bases. The trim removed 0 bases at V and 9 bases at J, leaving 2 bases unmatched. This CDR3 has 13 amino acids. CDR1 SGHRS and CDR2 YFSETQ come from the germline V gene. The CDR3 protein is CASSLVSGSEQFF. The CDR3 DNA is TGCGCCAGCAGCTTGGTCAGCGGGAGTGAGCAGTTCTTC.

In this sample, this clonotype turned up a few times. The chain joins TRBV5-1 to TRBJ2-3; 7 bases agree with TRBD2. CDR1 is SGHRS, CDR2 YFSETQ, per germline. The CDR3 consists of 17 residues. The J segment lost 6 bases and the V segment lost 0 bases, leaving 13 bases of the junction unmatched. CDR3 coding DNA: TGCGCCAGCAGCTTGGAGGCTAGCGGCGTCTATGGGGATACGCAGTATTTT. It translates to CASSLEASGVYGDTQYF.

In its sample, this clonotype was seen a few times. V and J are TRBV5-1 and TRBJ2-1; 8 nucleotides line up with TRBD2. The CDR3 is 16 amino acids. The trim removed 4 bases at V and 9 bases at J, leaving 15 bases unmatched. CDR1 and CDR2 (germline): SGHRS, YFSETQ. The CDR3: CASSTLLAVLGGEQFF. The CDR3 DNA is TGCGCCAGCAGCACCCTACTAGCGGTCTTAGGGGGTGAGCAGTTCTTC. Looking up the rest from reference TRBV5-1 and TRBJ2-1 gives the full variable domain: KAGVTQTPRYLIKTRGQQVTLSCSPISGHRSVSWYQQTPGQGLQFLFEYFSETQRNKGNFPGRFSGRQFSNSRSEMNVSTLELGDSALYLCASSTLLAVLGGEQFFGPGTRLTVL.

The chain links TRBV6-5 to TRBJ2-2; 8 bases line up with TRBD1. This CDR3 is built from 15 residues. The junction had 5 bases not matched to a gene; V was cut back by 2 bases and J by 6 bases. Per germline, CDR1 MNHEY and CDR2 SVGAGI. The CDR3 DNA is TGTGCCAGCAGTTACGGACAGGGCCGGGCCGGGGAGCTGTTTTTT. It is translated as CASSYGQGRAGELFF.

In its sample, this clonotype was seen once. It may be a read error: a sequence one base away is much more abundant. The chain employs TRBV20-1 and TRBJ2-2, with 12 bases fitting TRBD2. The CDR3 is 17 amino acids. Per the germline V gene, CDR1 is DFQATT and CDR2 is SNEGSKA (reference sequence). CDR3 in DNA: TGCTGTGCTAGTCCTAGCGGGAGGGCCAGAAGGGCCGGGGAGCTGTTTTTT. Amino acid sequence: CCASPSGRARRAGELFF.

This clonotype was counted at least ten times. The chain combines TRBV20-1 with TRBJ2-3; D is undetermined. This CDR3 has 15 amino acids. The germline gives CDR1 DFQATT, CDR2 SNEGSKA (reference sequence). V was shortened by 0 bases and J by 4 bases, with 14 bases between the two germline ends. CDR3 residues: CSARERSGTADTQYF. CDR3 coding DNA: TGCAGTGCTAGAGAAAGGTCGGGCACGGCAGATACGCAGTATTTT.

Many counts were recorded for this clonotype. CDR3 coding DNA: TGTGCCAGCAGTTTCGGGACAGGGAATGAGCAGTTCTTC. Translating gives CASSFGTGNEQFF. V usage is TRBV12-3 or TRBV12-4 and J usage is TRBJ2-1; 9 nucleotides align to TRBD1. The CDR3 loop spans 13 amino acids. Germline trimming cut 3 bases from V and 7 bases from J; bases unmatched to any gene: 1.

The chain recombines TRBV7-2 with TRBJ2-1; D may be TRBD2 (5 bases). Germline CDR1 and CDR2: SGHTA and FQGNSA. The CDR3 is 14 amino acids. Deletions cut 1 base from V and 9 bases from J, with 13 bases between. CDR3 sequence (DNA): TGTGCCAGCAGCTTAGGAGGAGGAGAAGGTGAGCAGTTCTTC. Translation: CASSLGGGEGEQFF.

This chain connects TRBV20-1 to TRBJ2-1; 12 nucleotides align to TRBD2. V lost 6 bases and J lost 9; bases outside the gene matches: 9. CDR1 and CDR2 from the germline V gene are DFQATT and SNEGSKA (reference sequence). The CDR3 covers 14 residues. The DNA of the CDR3 is TGCAGTGCGAGACTAGCGGGAGTCATACCTGAGCAGTTCTTC. As protein: CSARLAGVIPEQFF.

This clonotype was seen a few times. CDR3: CASSPVFLNYGYTF. In DNA form, the CDR3 reads TGTGCCAGCAGCCCCGTTTTTCTTAACTATGGCTACACCTTC. The gene calls are TRBV7-9 and TRBJ1-2; D uncertain. Germline CDR1 and CDR2: SEHNR and FQNEAQ (reference sequence). The V gene lost 5 bases and the J gene lost 1 base, with 11 bases spanning the gap. The CDR3 covers 14 residues.

The chain combines TRBV20-1 with TRBJ2-7; 9 nucleotides line up with TRBD1. Germline values: CDR1 DFQATT, CDR2 SNEGSKA (reference sequence). Trimming cost V 6 bases and J 6 bases; bases outside gene matches: 9. The CDR3 contains 13 residues. The CDR3 DNA reads TGCAGTGCCCCCCGGGACAGGGTCCGCGAGCAGTACTTC. It codes for CSAPRDRVREQYF.

CDR3 coding DNA: TGTGCCAGCAGCTCCTACCCGCGTACAGGGGACCGCCGCGGTCAGCATTTT. Its protein is CASSSYPRTGDRRGQHF. The chain links TRBV7-6 to TRBJ1-5; 7 bases map to TRBD1. CDR3 size: 17 residues. V dropped 4 bases and J dropped 13; count of bases not matched to a gene: 22. Germline V gene sequence: CDR1 SGHVS, CDR2 FNYEAQ.

This clonotype was observed a few times. The gene calls are TRBV11-2 and TRBJ2-1; possible D gene TRBD2, 5 bases. The V gene's germline CDR1 is SGHAT and CDR2 FQNNGV. The CDR3 runs 16 residues. The ends were cut back, 1 base at V and 4 bases at J, with 14 bases in the middle. CDR3 amino acids: CASSLGYGISYNEQFF. In nucleotides, the CDR3 is TGTGCCAGCAGCTTAGGTTACGGGATATCGTACAATGAGCAGTTCTTC.